Listed here are 28 T cell receptor beta chains from one sample, sequenced in a study of blood T cell repertoires in COVID-19. Assay used: immunoSEQ multiplex PCR; TCRdb lists only in-frame clones, some missing. The table includes about 140,000 clones, around 85% detected once. Sequencing was done on a sample of peripheral blood. Receptors originate from a human donor in a cohort sampled during active COVID-19.

The gene calls are TRBV28 and TRBJ1-3; D is possibly TRBD1 (5 bases). Between the trimmed V and J ends, which lost 1 base and 10 bases, there was a span of 17 bases. From germline, CDR1 is MDHEN and CDR2 SYDVKM. This CDR3 spans 15 amino acids. The CDR3 region is CASSLSPGQTRTIYF. The CDR3 nucleotides read TGTGCCAGCAGTTTATCTCCCGGACAAACGAGGACCATATATTTT.

This rearrangement joins TRBV5-1 to TRBJ1-6; the D gene is possibly TRBD1 (5 bases). V was pared by 5 bases and J by 8 bases, with 17 bases between. The CDR3 is made up of 15 amino acids. Looked up from germline, CDR1 is SGHRS and CDR2 is YFSETQ. CDR3 region: CASRSGLFGDSPLHF. CDR3 sequence (DNA): TGCGCCAGCAGGTCGGGACTCTTTGGGGATTCACCCCTCCACTTT.

This clone was detected once. The chain joins TRBV4-1 to TRBJ2-7; 8 nucleotides align to TRBD1. V gave up 5 bases and J gave up 2 bases; unmatched junction bases: 8. CDR1 is MGHRA and CDR2 is YSYEKL in the germline V gene. The CDR3 sequence is 15 residues long. CDR3 nucleotide sequence: TGCGCCAGCAGCACCCGGACAGGGCCCGCCTACGAGCAGTACTTC. This translates into CASSTRTGPAYEQYF.

This sequence joins TRBV6-6 and TRBJ2-7; 16 nucleotides agree with TRBD2. Germline V lookup: CDR1 MNHNY, CDR2 SVGAGI (reference sequence). The length of the CDR3 is 17 residues. V gave up 5 bases and J gave up 2 bases; unmatched junction bases: 6. The CDR3 DNA follows: TGTGCCAGCAGTCTGCGGGGACTAGCGGGGGGGCCCTACGAGCAGTACTTC. Its protein product is CASSLRGLAGGPYEQYF.

The V gene is TRBV2, the J gene TRBJ2-7; no definite D call. Between the trimmed V and J ends, which lost 2 bases and 0 bases, there was a span of 11 bases. The CDR3 loop spans 15 amino acids. The germline V gene has CDR1 SNHLY and CDR2 FYNNEI. The DNA of the CDR3 is TGTGCCAGCAGTGAACGACTCGCCAGCTCCTACGAGCAGTACTTC. Translating gives CASSERLASSYEQYF.

The rearrangement links TRBV6-2 or TRBV6-3 to TRBJ1-1; 7 bases line up with TRBD1. CDR3 length: 15 amino acids. V was pared by 5 bases and J by 1 base, with 7 bases of the junction left unmatched. Germline loops: CDR1 MNHEY, CDR2 SVGEGT. CDR3 residues: CASSTRTGKNTEAFF. The CDR3 region has the DNA TGTGCCAGCAGTACCAGGACAGGAAAGAACACTGAAGCTTTCTTT.

The chain is built from TRBV27 and TRBJ1-1; 8 bases are shared with TRBD1. V was pared by 6 bases and J by 0 bases, with 3 bases of the junction left unmatched. The CDR3 sequence is 14 residues long. Germline V lookup: CDR1 MNHEY, CDR2 SMNVEV (reference sequence). The CDR3 bases are TGTGCCAGCAGGGGACAGGTGTTGAACACTGAAGCTTTCTTT. It yields the protein CASRGQVLNTEAFF.

The chain carries TRBV7-2 and TRBJ1-4; 7 bases agree with TRBD1. This CDR3 has 16 residues. The germline V gene has CDR1 SGHTA and CDR2 FQGNSA. The V gene end was trimmed by 5 bases and the J gene end by 0 bases; junction bases not matched to a gene: 6. The DNA for the CDR3 is TGTGCCAGCAGCCTTAACCAGGGGGCAACTAATGAAAAACTGTTTTTT. It encodes CASSLNQGATNEKLFF.

In this sample, this clone turned up a few times. The chain combines TRBV30 with TRBJ1-1; D remains ambiguous. The CDR3 has 14 residues. Germline loops: CDR1 GTSNPN, CDR2 SVGIG (reference sequence). The V gene lost 4 bases and the J gene lost 0 bases, with 12 bases spanning the gap. The CDR3 spells CAWILTDMNTEAFF. The DNA for the CDR3 is TGTGCCTGGATCCTAACAGACATGAACACTGAAGCTTTCTTT.

The V gene is TRBV28, the J gene TRBJ2-3, with TRBD2 as a possible D gene (6 bases). The CDR3 extends over 15 amino acids. V was shortened by 8 bases and J by 2 bases, with 17 bases between the two germline ends. The V gene's germline CDR1 is MDHEN and CDR2 SYDVKM. In DNA form, the CDR3 reads TGTGCCAGCTCCCTTGGCGGGGCGATCACAGATACGCAGTATTTT. It specifies CASSLGGAITDTQYF.

This clone was picked up one time. The rearrangement joins TRBV5-1 to TRBJ2-4; D is possibly TRBD1 (5 bases). Per the germline V gene, CDR1 is SGHRS and CDR2 is YFSETQ. The CDR3 loop spans 16 amino acids. V was pared by 4 bases and J by 3 bases, with 17 bases between. CDR3 nucleotide sequence: TGCGCCAGCAGCCAATCCAGGGCGTTAGTCAAAAACATTCAGTACTTC. Translation: CASSQSRALVKNIQYF. Based on the CDR3 plus reference TRBV5-1 and TRBJ2-4, the full variable domain is KAGVTQTPRYLIKTRGQQVTLSCSPISGHRSVSWYQQTPGQGLQFLFEYFSETQRNKGNFPGRFSGRQFSNSRSEMNVSTLELGDSALYLCASSQSRALVKNIQYFGAGTRLSVL.

The V call is TRBV19, the J call TRBJ2-7; weak D call: TRBD1 (6 bases). In germline, CDR1 is LNHDA, CDR2 SQIVND (reference sequence). The CDR3 has 13 residues. Deletions cut 7 bases from V and 6 bases from J, with 16 bases between. The CDR3, as DNA: TGTGCCAGTACCCCTGGACAGACGGGCGAGCAGTACTTC. Its translation: CASTPGQTGEQYF.

As DNA, the CDR3 is TGCGCCAGCAGCCCGGGGGGCGGACCTGAAGCTTTCTTT. Amino acid sequence: CASSPGGGPEAFF. The genes are TRBV5-1 and TRBJ1-1; possible D gene TRBD1, 6 bases. V dropped 4 bases and J dropped 6 bases, with 13 bases sitting between them. The V gene's germline CDR1 is SGHRS and CDR2 YFSETQ. This CDR3 has 13 residues. The entire variable domain, with the rest obtained from reference TRBV5-1 and TRBJ1-1, is as follows: KAGVTQTPRYLIKTRGQQVTLSCSPISGHRSVSWYQQTPGQGLQFLFEYFSETQRNKGNFPGRFSGRQFSNSRSEMNVSTLELGDSALYLCASSPGGGPEAFFGQGTRLTVV.

The chain is built from TRBV9 and TRBJ2-3; 8 positions agree with TRBD2. From germline, CDR1 is SGDLS and CDR2 YYNGEE. Trimming removed 1 base from V and 4 bases from J; junction bases left unmatched: 5. The CDR3 runs to 15 residues. CDR3 in amino acids: CASSVWSGSSDTQYF. The DNA for the CDR3 is TGTGCCAGCAGCGTATGGAGCGGGAGCTCAGATACGCAGTATTTT. The whole variable domain, remainder taken from reference TRBV9 and TRBJ2-3, is DSGVTQTPKHLITATGQRVTLRCSPRSGDLSVYWYQQSLDQGLQFLIQYYNGEERAKGNILERFSAQQFPDLHSELNLSSLELGDSALYFCASSVWSGSSDTQYFGPGTRLTVL.

The rearrangement uses TRBV6-2 or TRBV6-3 and TRBJ1-1; 8 bases map to TRBD1. V was clipped by 5 bases and J by 3 bases; unmatched bases: 2. The CDR3 consists of 13 residues. Germline V gives CDR1 MNHEY, CDR2 SVGEGT. The CDR3 coding sequence is TGTGCCAGCAGTGCGGACAGGGACACTGAAGCTTTCTTT. Its translation is CASSADRDTEAFF.

The chain recombines TRBV19 with TRBJ2-1, with a possible D match to TRBD1 (6 bases). The germline V gene has CDR1 LNHDA and CDR2 SQIVND (reference sequence). The CDR3 loop spans 17 amino acids. V was pared by 2 bases and J by 8 bases, with 22 bases between. The CDR3 is CASSIPSTGKGVYEQFF. The DNA of the CDR3 is TGTGCCAGTAGTATACCGAGTACAGGGAAGGGGGTCTATGAGCAGTTCTTC.

This rearrangement joins TRBV28 to TRBJ1-1; possibly TRBD1 for D (5 bases). V was trimmed by 4 bases and J by 1 base, leaving 10 bases between them. Germline values: CDR1 MDHEN, CDR2 SYDVKM. This CDR3 contains 14 residues. CDR3 residues: CASSSVGQNTEAFF. The CDR3 DNA reads TGTGCCAGCAGTTCCGTCGGACAGAACACTGAAGCTTTCTTT.

The J gene is TRBJ2-7, the V gene TRBV6-5, with 7 positions matching TRBD2. V lost 4 bases, J lost 2 bases, and 8 bases stayed unmatched. From germline, CDR1 is MNHEY and CDR2 SVGAGI. There are 15 residues in the CDR3. The CDR3 coding sequence is TGTGCCAGCAGTTCCGGGGGGAGCAGCCCCTACGAGCAGTACTTC. Translation: CASSSGGSSPYEQYF.

The genes are TRBV9 and TRBJ2-2, with TRBD1 matching over 8 bases. The germline V gene encodes CDR1 SGDLS and CDR2 YYNGEE. V was pared by 3 bases and J by 4 bases, with 5 bases of the junction left unmatched. The CDR3 runs to 15 residues. This CDR3 reads CASSARQGSTGELFF. The DNA of the CDR3 is TGTGCCAGCAGCGCCCGACAGGGGAGCACCGGGGAGCTGTTTTTT.

The chain links TRBV28 to TRBJ1-5; TRBD1 matches at 8 bases. Germline lookup yields CDR1 MDHEN and CDR2 SYDVKM. This CDR3 is 17 amino acids long. V gave up 3 bases and J gave up 4 bases; unmatched junction bases: 11. DNA for the CDR3: TGTGCCAGCAGTTTTACGCGACAGGGGACTCTTAATCAGCCCCAGCATTTT. Protein product: CASSFTRQGTLNQPQHF. Full variable domain (remainder filled in from reference TRBV28 and TRBJ1-5): DVKVTQSSRYLVKRTGEKVFLECVQDMDHENMFWYRQDPGLGLRLIYFSYDVKMKEKGDIPEGYSVSREKKERFSLILESASTNQTSMYLCASSFTRQGTLNQPQHFGDGTRLSIL.

The DNA for the CDR3 is TGTGCCAGCAGTAACCCCCTATCAGCGGGGCCCTACAATGAGCAGTTCTTC. This encodes CASSNPLSAGPYNEQFF. The rearrangement links TRBV6-2 or TRBV6-3 to TRBJ2-1; TRBD2 matches 7 bases. The CDR3 loop spans 17 amino acids. Germline CDR1 reads MNHEY; CDR2 reads SVGEGT. V lost 5 bases and J lost 2; bases outside the gene matches: 12.

V is TRBV28 and J is TRBJ2-7; tentatively, D is TRBD2 (6 bases). Trimming took 3 bases from V and 1 from J, leaving 19 bases between them. The length of the CDR3 is 17 residues. The germline V gene has CDR1 MDHEN and CDR2 SYDVKM. This chain's CDR3 is CASSFRYSGLSSYEQYF. In nucleotides, the CDR3 is TGTGCCAGCAGTTTCCGCTATTCAGGACTATCTTCCTACGAGCAGTACTTC.

The chain has TRBV5-1 and TRBJ2-7; 7 positions match TRBD2. The CDR3 runs 16 residues. The V segment lost 1 base and the J segment 1 base; nucleotides outside the gene matches: 8. The germline CDR1 and CDR2 sequences are SGHRS and YFSETQ. CDR3 residues: CASSLNAREVSYEQYF. The DNA for the CDR3 is TGCGCCAGCAGCTTGAATGCTCGGGAGGTTTCCTACGAGCAGTACTTC.

This chain connects TRBV6-5 to TRBJ2-7; 7 nucleotides align to TRBD1. This CDR3 is 15 amino acids long. Germline CDR1 and CDR2: MNHEY and SVGAGI. Trimming removed 6 bases from V and 0 bases from J; junction bases left unmatched: 8. In DNA, the CDR3 is TGTGCCAGCAGGGGAACAGGGGCCCCCTCCTACGAGCAGTACTTC. Translated, it gives CASRGTGAPSYEQYF.

The chain couples TRBV11-1 to TRBJ2-1; 8 positions agree with TRBD2. V shed 6 bases and J 9 bases; nucleotides not matched to a gene: 4. The CDR3 is 12 residues long. CDR1 and CDR2 (germline): SGHAT, FQDESV (reference sequence). CDR3 in amino acids: CASRLSGGEQFF. CDR3 nucleotides: TGTGCCAGCAGATTGAGCGGGGGTGAGCAGTTCTTC.

This clone was counted only a few times. This sequence joins TRBV7-9 and TRBJ2-1, with D perhaps TRBD2 (6 bases). V was cut by 3 bases and J by 5 bases, with 8 bases left in between. The CDR3 sequence is 13 residues long. Germline lookup yields CDR1 SEHNR and CDR2 FQNEAQ (reference sequence). In nucleotides, the CDR3 is TGTGCCAGCAGCTTTAGACTAGACAATGAGCAGTTCTTC. It yields the protein CASSFRLDNEQFF.

The rearrangement links TRBV6-5 to TRBJ1-6; 8 bases align to TRBD1. The CDR3 is 15 amino acids. Germline V gene sequence: CDR1 MNHEY, CDR2 SVGAGI. V shed 8 bases and J 7 bases; nucleotides not matched to a gene: 10. This CDR3 reads CASAPPGQANSPLHF. The CDR3 bases are TGTGCCAGCGCTCCCCCGGGACAGGCAAATTCACCCCTCCACTTT.

The chain joins TRBV18 to TRBJ1-5, with a weak D call TRBD1 (6 bases). The CDR3 covers 13 residues. Trimming left V 6 bases short and J 7 bases short, with 13 bases between. Germline CDR1 reads KGHSH; CDR2 reads LQKENI. The CDR3 DNA follows: TGTGCCAGCTCGCAGGGGATGGGCCAGCCCCAGCATTTT. It codes for CASSQGMGQPQHF.